What follows is one TCR beta chain and its context. Sequencing was performed with immunoSEQ multiplex PCR; in TCRdb, only in-frame clones are kept and a portion is missing. The sample records over 150,000 clones, 96% being singletons. The data derive from a study of control samples from healthy donors and cancer patients. V lost 0 bases, J lost 1 base, and 10 bases lay in between. This CDR3 spans 17 amino acids. Germline-derived CDR1 and CDR2 are SGHAT and FQNNGV. The source is a woman aged 30 to 39 in good health. The chain recombines TRBV11-2 with TRBJ1-6; unclear D gene. The specimen was blood. The CDR3 loop is CASSLEGYRSYNSPLHF. The CDR3 DNA sequence: TGTGCCAGCAGCTTAGAGGGATATAGGTCCTATAATTCACCCCTCCACTTT.